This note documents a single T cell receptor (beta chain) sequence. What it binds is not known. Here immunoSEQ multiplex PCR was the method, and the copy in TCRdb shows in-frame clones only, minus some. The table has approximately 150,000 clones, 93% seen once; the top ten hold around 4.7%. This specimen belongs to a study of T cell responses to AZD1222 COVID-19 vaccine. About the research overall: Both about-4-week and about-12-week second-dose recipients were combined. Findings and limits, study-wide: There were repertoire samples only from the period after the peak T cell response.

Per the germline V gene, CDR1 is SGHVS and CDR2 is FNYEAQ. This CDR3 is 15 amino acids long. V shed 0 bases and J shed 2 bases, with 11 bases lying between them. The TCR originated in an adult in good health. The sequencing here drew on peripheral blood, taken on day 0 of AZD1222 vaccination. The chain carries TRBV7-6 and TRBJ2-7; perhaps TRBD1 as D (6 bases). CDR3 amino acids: CASSLAGAAPYEQYF. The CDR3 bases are TGTGCCAGCAGCTTAGCGGGGGCAGCACCCTACGAGCAGTACTTC. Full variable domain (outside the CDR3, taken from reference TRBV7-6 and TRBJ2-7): GAGVSQSPRYKVTKRGQDVALRCDPISGHVSLYWYRQALGQGPEFLTYFNYEAQQDKSGLPNDRFSAERPEGSISTLTIQRTEQRDSAMYRCASSLAGAAPYEQYFGPGTRLTVT.